This entry describes one TCR beta chain. No antigen is known for it. The data originate from a study of PD-1 blockade in classical Hodgkin lymphoma. Study-level results: What drove the repertoire differences, possibly disease activity or prior therapy, has not been defined. Whereas CD4+ TCR diversity had risen significantly by C4D1, CD8+ TCR diversity had not.

Each and every patient relapsed after autologous stem cell transplantation, and patients got differing brentuximab vedotin exposure. The germline CDR1 and CDR2 sequences are MNHNS and SASEGT. With 3 bases clipped from V and 3 bases from J, the junction kept 5 bases outside the gene matches. This CDR3 contains 15 residues. Sequencing used immunoSEQ multiplex PCR; TCRdb keeps in-frame clones, though not all of them. The table records over 80,000 clones, roughly 89% of them present only once. Sequences were derived from peripheral blood mononuclear cells (PBMCs), sampled at baseline. This sequence originates from a human donor with classical Hodgkin lymphoma. V gene TRBV6-1 combines with J gene TRBJ2-7; TRBD2 matches at 10 bases. The CDR3 bases are TGTGCCAGCAGTGAGGCAGCGGGAGGGGGCTACGAGCAGTACTTC. This codes for CASSEAAGGGYEQYF.